This TCR beta chain was observed in a study of T cell changes during pregnancy in multiple sclerosis (dated by TCRdb to between 2019 and 2020). Regarding the complete study: The study looked at changes in the T cell repertoire across pregnancy in women with multiple sclerosis.

Based on the germline V gene, the CDR1 and CDR2 sequences are MDHEN and SYDVKM. The CDR3, from cysteine to phenylalanine, totals 14 residues. Solely the CDR3 DNA is kept, with 42 bases framed from the first base. Ends trimmed: V by 4 bases, J by 7 bases; bases unmatched to a gene: 2. This clone was counted once. Its antigen is not yet known. Base qualities are not at hand, and no much larger clone is one base apart. Library creation used the immunoSEQ multiplex PCR assay. In TCRdb, the immuneACCESS table is reduced to in-frame sequences with V and J assigned. These tables do not hold every clone; where another copy was compared, an unresolved V gene accounts for under half, and the others remain unexplained. The sample yields 40,000 to 55,000 clones; 80% to 95% were counted once. The top ten constitute 0.55% to 0.65% of the sample.

This sequence was found in a female donor in good health, enrolled as a control in a pregnancy study. The input for sequencing was CD4+ T cells from peripheral blood mononuclear cells, taken after pregnancy. The chain employs TRBV28 and TRBJ2-1, with 12 central nucleotides matching TRBD2. The nucleotide sequence reads as follows: TGTGCCAGCAGTTCCGGACTAGCGGGAAATGAGCAGTTCTTC. This codes for CASSSGLAGNEQFF.